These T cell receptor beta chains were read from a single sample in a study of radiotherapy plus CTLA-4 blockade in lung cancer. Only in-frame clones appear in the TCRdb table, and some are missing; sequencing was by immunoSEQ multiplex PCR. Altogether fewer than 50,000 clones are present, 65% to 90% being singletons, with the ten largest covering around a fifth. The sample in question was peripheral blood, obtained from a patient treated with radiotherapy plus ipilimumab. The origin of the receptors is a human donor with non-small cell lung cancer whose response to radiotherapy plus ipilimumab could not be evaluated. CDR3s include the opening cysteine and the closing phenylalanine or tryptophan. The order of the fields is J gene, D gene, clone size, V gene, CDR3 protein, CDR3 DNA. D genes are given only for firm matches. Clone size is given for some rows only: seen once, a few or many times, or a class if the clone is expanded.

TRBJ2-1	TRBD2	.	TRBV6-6	CASSPPPSGRYNEQFF	TGTGCCAGCAGCCCCCCCCCTAGCGGGCGGTACAATGAGCAGTTCTTC
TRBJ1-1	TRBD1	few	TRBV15	CATSRGQGGGRNTEAFF	TGTGCCACCAGCAGAGGACAGGGGGGTGGTCGGAACACTGAAGCTTTCTTT
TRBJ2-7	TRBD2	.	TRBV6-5	CASSKVTGGAYEQYF	TGTGCCAGCAGTAAAGTAACGGGGGGGGCCTACGAGCAGTACTTC
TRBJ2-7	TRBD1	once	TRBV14	CASSQNRGHEQYF	TGTGCCAGCAGCCAGAACAGGGGCCACGAGCAGTACTTC
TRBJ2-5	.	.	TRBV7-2	CASSSFGETQYF	TGTGCCAGCAGCTCCTTCGGAGAGACCCAGTACTTC
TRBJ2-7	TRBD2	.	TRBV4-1	CASSLGGSSYEQYF	TGCGCCAGCAGCCTTGGCGGGAGTTCCTACGAGCAGTACTTC
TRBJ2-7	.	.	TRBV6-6	CASSYSAGFYEQYF	TGTGCCAGCAGTTACTCAGCAGGGTTCTACGAGCAGTACTTC
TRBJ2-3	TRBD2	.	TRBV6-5	CASSLSGGGDTQYF	TGTGCCAGCAGCCTTAGCGGGGGGGGAGATACGCAGTATTTT
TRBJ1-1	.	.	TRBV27	CASSLQGITEAFF	TGTGCCAGCAGCCTACAGGGTATCACTGAAGCTTTCTTT
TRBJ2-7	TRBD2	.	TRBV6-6	CATGERTSVHEQYF	TGTGCCACCGGGGAGCGGACTAGCGTCCACGAGCAGTACTTC
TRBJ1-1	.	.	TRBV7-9	CASNSRGLNTEAFF	TGTGCCAGCAACTCAAGGGGGTTGAACACTGAAGCTTTCTTT
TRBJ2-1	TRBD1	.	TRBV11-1	CASSLRYGQGSYNEQFF	TGTGCCAGCAGCTTACGTTATGGACAGGGTTCCTACAATGAGCAGTTCTTC
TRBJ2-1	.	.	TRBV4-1	CASSHRTAYNEQFF	TGCGCCAGCAGCCACCGGACAGCGTACAATGAGCAGTTCTTC
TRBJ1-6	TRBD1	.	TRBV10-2	CASSDRGLSPLHF	TGCGCCAGCAGTGACAGGGGGCTTTCACCCCTCCACTTT
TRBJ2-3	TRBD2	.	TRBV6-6	CASRPGLATDTQYF	TGTGCCAGCAGACCGGGACTAGCGACAGATACGCAGTATTTT
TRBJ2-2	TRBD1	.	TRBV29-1	CSVDRSNTGELFF	TGCAGCGTGGACAGGTCGAACACCGGGGAGCTGTTTTTT
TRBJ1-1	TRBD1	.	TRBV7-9	CASSLGTVTEAFF	TGTGCCAGCAGCTTGGGGACAGTCACTGAAGCTTTCTTT
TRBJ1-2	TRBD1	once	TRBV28	CASRNRGVYGYTF	TGTGCCAGCAGAAACAGGGGTGTCTATGGCTACACCTTC
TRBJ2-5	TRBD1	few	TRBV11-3	CASSLGRDRYQETQYF	TGTGCCAGCAGCTTAGGCCGGGACAGATACCAAGAGACCCAGTACTTC
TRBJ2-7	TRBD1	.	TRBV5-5	CASSPPQGVYEQYF	TGTGCCAGCAGCCCCCCGCAGGGGGTCTACGAGCAGTACTTC
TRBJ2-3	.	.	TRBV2	CASSLLGGTSSTDTQYF	TGTGCCAGCAGTCTACTTGGGGGGACTTCTAGCACAGATACGCAGTATTTT
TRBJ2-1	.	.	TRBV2	CASTEDRGREHQFF	TGTGCCAGCACCGAGGACCGAGGCAGGGAACATCAGTTCTTC
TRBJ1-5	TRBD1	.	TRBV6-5	CASSRSGQGAKRHF	TGTGCCAGCAGCAGATCGGGACAGGGGGCAAAACGGCATTTT
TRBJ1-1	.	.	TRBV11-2	CASSTRYTEAFF	TGTGCCAGCAGCACGCGGTACACTGAAGCTTTCTTT
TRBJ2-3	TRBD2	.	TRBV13	CASSSTRELLGTDTQYF	TGTGCCAGCAGCTCTACGCGGGAGCTCCTTGGGACAGATACGCAGTATTTT
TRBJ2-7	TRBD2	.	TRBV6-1	CASPPAAGGYEQYF	TGTGCCAGTCCCCCCGCGGCGGGGGGCTACGAGCAGTACTTC
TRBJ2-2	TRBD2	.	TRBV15	CATNSLEREVTGELFF	TGTGCCACCAATTCCTTAGAGCGGGAGGTCACCGGGGAGCTGTTTTTT
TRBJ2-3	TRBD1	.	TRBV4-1	CASSQEPPGQGVTDTQYF	TGCGCCAGCAGCCAAGAACCGCCGGGACAGGGTGTCACAGATACGCAGTATTTT
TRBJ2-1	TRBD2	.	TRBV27	CASSPGLAGVRNEQFF	TGTGCCAGCAGCCCTGGACTAGCGGGAGTGAGAAATGAGCAGTTCTTC
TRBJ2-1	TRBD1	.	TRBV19	CASRGQGFGNEQFF	TGTGCCAGTAGGGGACAGGGGTTTGGCAATGAGCAGTTCTTC
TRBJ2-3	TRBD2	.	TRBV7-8	CASSLRASGAAYSHTDTQYF	TGTGCCAGCAGCTTGAGGGCTAGCGGGGCGGCCTACTCCCACACAGATACGCAGTATTTT
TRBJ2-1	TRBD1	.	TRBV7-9	CASSLTSGTGHEQFF	TGTGCCAGCAGCCTTACTTCCGGGACAGGGCACGAGCAGTTCTTC
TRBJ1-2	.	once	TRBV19	CASSNRGSFYGYTF	TGTGCCAGTAGTAACCGGGGATCCTTCTATGGCTACACCTTC
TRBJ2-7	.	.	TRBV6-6	CASSYSGDEQYF	TGTGCCAGCAGTTACTCGGGAGACGAGCAGTACTTC
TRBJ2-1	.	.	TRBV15	CASSRGRHNEQFF	TGTGCCTCCTCAAGGGGCCGTCACAATGAGCAGTTCTTC